This record concerns one T cell receptor (beta chain) sequence. Its antigen is as yet unknown. Only in-frame clones appear in the TCRdb table, and some are missing; sequencing was by immunoSEQ multiplex PCR. This table holds 95,000 to 120,000 clones, roughly 90% found once. The sample belongs to a study of OX40 agonist ivuxolimab in advanced cancers. Study-level information: Each patient was given ivuxolimab into a vein every 2 weeks, at 0.01 to 10 mg/kg.

Study outcomes and limitations: It was not determined which antigens were specifically recognized by the peripheral T cells that had undergone clonal expansion. There were, on average, more expanded clones in CD8+ T cells than in CD4+.

This sequence was found in an adult with an advanced solid tumor such as melanoma, head and neck, liver or kidney cancer. The sample consisted of CD4+ or CD8+ T cells sorted from blood, taken in a trial of the OX40 agonist ivuxolimab.

The DNA of the CDR3 is TGTGCCAGCAGCAAAGGCCGGCAGGGCCATCAGCCCCAGCATTTT. Translation: CASSKGRQGHQPQHF. The chain joins TRBV21-1 to TRBJ1-5; no DNA check was done on the table's D call, TRBD1. TRBV21-1 is deemed a pseudogene. This CDR3 contains 15 residues.